This T cell receptor (beta chain) was sequenced in a study of cytomegalovirus exposure and HLA in healthy donors. Study-wide results and caveats: Most observed TCR sequences were rare, whereas some public TCRs were detected in many donors.

A multiplex PCR was run with 60 Vbeta primers and 13 Jbeta primers. This table comes from immunoSEQ multiplex PCR, and its TCRdb copy is limited to in-frame clones, with some not included. The sample shows about 210,000 clones, 78% of them seen only once. This clone was seen once. Antigen: not known. The sequencing input was PBMCs. The clonotype originates from a boy younger than 18 in good health and CMV-seronegative.

The CDR3 DNA reads TGTGCCAGCTCAGCCCGGGACAGGGGAAGGGTCGCAGATACGCAGTATTTT. Amino acid sequence: CASSARDRGRVADTQYF. V gene TRBV18 combines with J gene TRBJ2-3, with TRBD1 matching 10 bases. After removal of 5 bases from V and 4 bases from J, the junction contained 12 bases not matched to a gene. This CDR3 region has 17 residues. Germline V CDR1 and CDR2: KGHSH, LQKENI.